Given below is one T cell receptor (beta chain) in context. Its target is unknown. The sample is drawn from a study of CD8+ T cells in alopecia areata. Study-level results: Lesional scalp, notably in alopecia totalis/universalis, had clonality above that of normal scalp.

RNA extraction and reverse transcription yielded cDNA as sequencing template. Repertoires were generated with immunoSEQ multiplex PCR, while TCRdb's copy carries only in-frame clones and drops some. This table holds roughly 220,000 clones, less than 45% found once. As to treatment: oral pan-JAK inhibitor, 5-10 mg twice daily. Those with alopecia areata gave lesional scalp punch biopsies and peripheral blood. V dropped 4 bases and J dropped 6 bases, with 18 bases sitting between them. The CDR3 is 15 residues long. CDR1 is SGHDT, CDR2 YYEEEE, per germline. The chain combines TRBV5-6 with TRBJ2-3, with a possible D match to TRBD1 (7 bases). Sequenced here: CD4+ T cells sorted from blood, sampled around week 30, from a patient treated with tofacitinib. The receptor was isolated from a human donor with alopecia areata. The CDR3 protein is CASSPGGIAADTQYF. CDR3 nucleotides: TGTGCCAGCAGCCCAGGGGGTATAGCGGCGGATACGCAGTATTTT.